This T cell receptor beta chain stems from a study of cytomegalovirus exposure and HLA in healthy donors. Using immunoSEQ multiplex PCR, the repertoire was profiled, and TCRdb retains in-frame clones only, with some absent. The repertoire holds fewer than 90,000 clones, 80% to 85% seen once, with roughly an eighth in the top ten. Germline trimming cut 6 bases from V and 7 bases from J; bases unmatched to any gene: 7. This CDR3 is 14 amino acids long. Germline CDR1 and CDR2: GTSNPN and SVGIG (reference sequence). Material: PBMCs. This sequence joins TRBV30 and TRBJ2-1; TRBD2 matches 12 bases. The sequence was obtained from a woman aged 18-35 years in good health and CMV-seropositive. CDR3 loop: CACCLAGGRNEQFF. CDR3 coding DNA: TGTGCCTGTTGTCTAGCGGGGGGGCGGAATGAGCAGTTCTTC.